This TCR beta chain is from a study of cytomegalovirus exposure and HLA in healthy donors. Study-wide results and caveats: Later on, an analysis found that several of the most significant clusters appeared to be linked to common viral pathogens, which included parvovirus B19. Sequencing probably produced one cluster of sequence variants that were highly shared.

The donors, nominally healthy at sampling, likely had unrecorded immune exposures. Note on this clone: The target antigen is unknown.

60 Vbeta and 13 Jbeta primers were used in PCR. The table came from immunoSEQ multiplex PCR; TCRdb's copy has only in-frame clones and leaves some out. The sample holds some 150,000 clones; about 82% are singletons and the top ten take over 2%. This CDR3 has 19 residues. In germline, CDR1 is MNHNS, CDR2 SASEGT. Trimming removed 0 bases from V and 5 bases from J, with 26 bases in between. Sequencing input: PBMCs. The TCR sequence derives from a man under 40 in good health and CMV-seronegative. The V call is TRBV6-1, the J call TRBJ2-7; the D gene is possibly TRBD1 (6 bases). The CDR3 coding sequence is TGTGCCAGCAGTGAAGCTAGAAGATCCGGGACAACTCAGATCAACGAGCAGTACTTC. Its protein product is CASSEARRSGTTQINEQYF.